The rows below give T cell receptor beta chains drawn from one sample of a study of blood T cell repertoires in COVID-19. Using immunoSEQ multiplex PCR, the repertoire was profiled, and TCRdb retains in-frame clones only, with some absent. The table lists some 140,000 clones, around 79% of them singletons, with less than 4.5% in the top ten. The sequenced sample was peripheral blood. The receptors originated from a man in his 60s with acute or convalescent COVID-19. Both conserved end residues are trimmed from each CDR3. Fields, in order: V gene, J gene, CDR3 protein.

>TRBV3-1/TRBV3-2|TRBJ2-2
ASSPVRGRGTGELF
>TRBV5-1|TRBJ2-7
ASSLRTSDPVEQY
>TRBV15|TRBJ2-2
ATSGRQQLAGETTGELF
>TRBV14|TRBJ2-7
ASSPGQGSYEQY
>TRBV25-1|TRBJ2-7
ASSDLGLHEQY
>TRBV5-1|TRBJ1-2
ASSDPGQPYGYT
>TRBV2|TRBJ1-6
ASRGRWEGNSPLH
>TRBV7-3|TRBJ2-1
ASSLINNEQF
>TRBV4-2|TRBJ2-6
ASSQAVLKSGANVLT
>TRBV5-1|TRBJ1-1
ASSLEWDREAF